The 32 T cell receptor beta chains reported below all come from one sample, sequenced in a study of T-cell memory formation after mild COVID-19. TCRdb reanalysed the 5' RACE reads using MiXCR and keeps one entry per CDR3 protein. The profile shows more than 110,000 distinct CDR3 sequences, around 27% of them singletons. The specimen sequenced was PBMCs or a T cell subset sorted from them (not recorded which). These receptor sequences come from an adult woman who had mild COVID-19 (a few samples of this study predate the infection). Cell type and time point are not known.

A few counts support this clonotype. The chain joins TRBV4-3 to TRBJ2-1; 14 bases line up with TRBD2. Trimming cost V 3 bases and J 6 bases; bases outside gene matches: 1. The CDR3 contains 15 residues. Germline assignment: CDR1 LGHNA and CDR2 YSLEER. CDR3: CASSHGTSGSNEQFF. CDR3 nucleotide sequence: TGCGCCAGCAGCCACGGGACTAGCGGGAGCAATGAGCAGTTCTTC.

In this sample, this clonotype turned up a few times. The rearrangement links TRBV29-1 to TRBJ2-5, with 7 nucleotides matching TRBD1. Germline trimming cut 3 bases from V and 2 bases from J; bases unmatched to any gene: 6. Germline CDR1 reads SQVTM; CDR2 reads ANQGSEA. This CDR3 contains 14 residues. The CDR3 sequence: CSVDAGTVQETQYF. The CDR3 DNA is TGCAGCGTTGATGCCGGGACAGTACAAGAGACCCAGTACTTC.

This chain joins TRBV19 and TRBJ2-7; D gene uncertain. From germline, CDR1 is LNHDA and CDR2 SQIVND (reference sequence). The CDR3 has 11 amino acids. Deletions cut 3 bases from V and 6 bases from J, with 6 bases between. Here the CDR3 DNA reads TGTGCCAGTAGTATTGGTCCCGAGCAGTACTTC. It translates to CASSIGPEQYF.

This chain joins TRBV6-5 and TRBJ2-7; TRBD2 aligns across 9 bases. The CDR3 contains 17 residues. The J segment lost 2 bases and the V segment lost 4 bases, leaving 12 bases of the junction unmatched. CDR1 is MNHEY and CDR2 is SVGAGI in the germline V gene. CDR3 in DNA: TGTGCCAGCAGTTCCATCTCTGCGGGAGGGAGGACCTACGAGCAGTACTTC. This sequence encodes CASSSISAGGRTYEQYF.

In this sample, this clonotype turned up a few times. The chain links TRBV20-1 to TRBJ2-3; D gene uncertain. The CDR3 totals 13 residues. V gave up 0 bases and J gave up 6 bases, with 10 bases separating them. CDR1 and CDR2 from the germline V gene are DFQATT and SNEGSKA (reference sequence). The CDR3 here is CSARDPLYDTQYF. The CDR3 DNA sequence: TGCAGTGCTAGAGATCCCCTTTACGATACGCAGTATTTT.

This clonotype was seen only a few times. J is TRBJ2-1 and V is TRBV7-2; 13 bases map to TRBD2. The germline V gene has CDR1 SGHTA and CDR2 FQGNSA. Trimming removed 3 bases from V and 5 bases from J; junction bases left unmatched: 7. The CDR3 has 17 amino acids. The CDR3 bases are TGTGCCAGCAGCTTGGGACTAGCGGGACAATTAGACAATGAGCAGTTCTTC. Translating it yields CASSLGLAGQLDNEQFF.

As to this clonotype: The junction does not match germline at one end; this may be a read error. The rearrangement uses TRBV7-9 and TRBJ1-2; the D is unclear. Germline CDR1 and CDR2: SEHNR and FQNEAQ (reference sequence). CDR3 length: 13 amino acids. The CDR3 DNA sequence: TGTGCCAGCAGCTTATCGTCCGGGTATGTCTACACCTTC. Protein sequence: CASSLSSGYVYTF.

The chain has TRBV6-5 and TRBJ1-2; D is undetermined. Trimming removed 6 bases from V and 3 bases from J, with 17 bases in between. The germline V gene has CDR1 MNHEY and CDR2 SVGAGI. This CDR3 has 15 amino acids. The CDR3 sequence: CASSPRKGTHYGYTF. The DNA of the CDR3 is TGTGCCAGCAGCCCCAGGAAAGGAACTCACTATGGCTACACCTTC.

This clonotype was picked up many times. Here the CDR3 DNA reads TGTGCCAGCAGTTACGACTCTACCCCGAATCAGCCCCAGCATTTT. Protein sequence: CASSYDSTPNQPQHF. V and J are TRBV6-2 or TRBV6-3 and TRBJ1-5; the D is unclear. The CDR3 loop spans 15 amino acids. Germline lookup yields CDR1 MNHEY and CDR2 SVGEGT. The ends were cut back, 2 bases at V and 4 bases at J, with 12 bases in the middle.

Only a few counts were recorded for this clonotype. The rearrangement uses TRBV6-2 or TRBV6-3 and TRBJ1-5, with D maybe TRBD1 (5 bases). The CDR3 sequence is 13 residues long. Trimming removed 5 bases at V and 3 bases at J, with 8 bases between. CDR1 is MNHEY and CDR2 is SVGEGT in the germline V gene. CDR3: CASSRGINQPQHF. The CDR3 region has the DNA TGTGCCAGCAGTAGGGGTATCAATCAGCCCCAGCATTTT.

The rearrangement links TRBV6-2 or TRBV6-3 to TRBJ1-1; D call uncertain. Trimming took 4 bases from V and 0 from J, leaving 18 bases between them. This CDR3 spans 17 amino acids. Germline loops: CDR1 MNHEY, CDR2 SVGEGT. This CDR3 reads CASSFPTPGPMNTEAFF. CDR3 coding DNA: TGTGCCAGCAGTTTCCCTACACCGGGCCCCATGAACACTGAAGCTTTCTTT.

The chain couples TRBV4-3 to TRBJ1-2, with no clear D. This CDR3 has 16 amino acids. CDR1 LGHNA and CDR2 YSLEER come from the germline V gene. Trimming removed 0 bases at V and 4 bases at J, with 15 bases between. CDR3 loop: CASSQDAQEYSYGYTF. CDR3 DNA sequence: TGCGCCAGCAGCCAAGATGCGCAGGAGTACTCCTATGGCTACACCTTC.

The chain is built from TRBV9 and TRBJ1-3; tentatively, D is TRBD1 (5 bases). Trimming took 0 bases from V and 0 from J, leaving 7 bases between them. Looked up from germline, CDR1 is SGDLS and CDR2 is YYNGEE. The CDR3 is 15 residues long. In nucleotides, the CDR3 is TGTGCCAGCAGCGTAGGGACAAACTCTGGAAACACCATATATTTT. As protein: CASSVGTNSGNTIYF.

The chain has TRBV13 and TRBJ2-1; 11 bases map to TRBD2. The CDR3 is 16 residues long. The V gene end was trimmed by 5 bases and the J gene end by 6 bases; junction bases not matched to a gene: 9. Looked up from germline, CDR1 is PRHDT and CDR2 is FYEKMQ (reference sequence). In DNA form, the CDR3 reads TGTGCCAGCAGCCCTACCGGGACTAGCGGAGGCAATGAGCAGTTCTTC. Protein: CASSPTGTSGGNEQFF.

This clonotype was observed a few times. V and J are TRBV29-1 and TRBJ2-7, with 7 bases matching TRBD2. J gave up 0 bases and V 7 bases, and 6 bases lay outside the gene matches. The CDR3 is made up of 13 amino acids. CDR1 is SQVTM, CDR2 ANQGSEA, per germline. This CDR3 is CSGRGGSSYEQYF. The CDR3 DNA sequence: TGCAGCGGGCGGGGCGGGAGCTCCTACGAGCAGTACTTC.

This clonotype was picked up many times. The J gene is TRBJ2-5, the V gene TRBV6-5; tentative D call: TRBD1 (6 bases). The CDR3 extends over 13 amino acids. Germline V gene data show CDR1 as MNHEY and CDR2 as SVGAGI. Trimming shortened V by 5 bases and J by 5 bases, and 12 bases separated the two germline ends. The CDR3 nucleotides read TGTGCCAGCAGTCATACAGGGTTCGAGACCCAGTACTTC. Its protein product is CASSHTGFETQYF.

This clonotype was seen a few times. The CDR3 protein is CASSYGYDSYQETQYF. The CDR3 nucleotides read TGTGCCAGCAGTTACGGGTATGACAGCTACCAAGAGACCCAGTACTTC. The V and J genes are TRBV6-5 and TRBJ2-5, with TRBD1 as a possible D gene (5 bases). Trimming took 2 bases from V and 0 from J, leaving 13 bases between them. This CDR3 contains 16 residues. CDR1 and CDR2 from the germline V gene are MNHEY and SVGAGI.

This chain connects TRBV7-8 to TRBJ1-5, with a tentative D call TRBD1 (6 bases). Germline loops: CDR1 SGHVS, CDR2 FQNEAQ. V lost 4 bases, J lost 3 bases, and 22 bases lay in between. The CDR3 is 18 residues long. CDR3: CASSSWDMYVSNNQPQHF. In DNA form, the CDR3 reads TGTGCCAGCAGCTCATGGGACATGTACGTTAGTAACAATCAGCCCCAGCATTTT.

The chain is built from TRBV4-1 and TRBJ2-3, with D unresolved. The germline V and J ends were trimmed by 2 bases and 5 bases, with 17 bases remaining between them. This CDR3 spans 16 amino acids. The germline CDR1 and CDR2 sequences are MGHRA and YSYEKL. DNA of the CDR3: TGCGCCAGCAGCCAACCGGACGCCGGCCAACAAGATACGCAGTATTTT. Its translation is CASSQPDAGQQDTQYF.

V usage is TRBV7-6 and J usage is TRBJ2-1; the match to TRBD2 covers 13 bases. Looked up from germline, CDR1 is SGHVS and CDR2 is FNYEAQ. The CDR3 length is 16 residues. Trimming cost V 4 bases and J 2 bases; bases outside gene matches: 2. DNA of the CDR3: TGTGCCAGCAGCTCTGGGACTAGCGGGACCTACAATGAGCAGTTCTTC. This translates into CASSSGTSGTYNEQFF.

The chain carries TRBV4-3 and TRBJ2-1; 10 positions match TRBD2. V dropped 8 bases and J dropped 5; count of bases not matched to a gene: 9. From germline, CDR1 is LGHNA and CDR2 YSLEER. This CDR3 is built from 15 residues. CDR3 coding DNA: TGCGCCAGCCGTCCGGGACTAGCGCTGAACAATGAGCAGTTCTTC. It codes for CASRPGLALNNEQFF.

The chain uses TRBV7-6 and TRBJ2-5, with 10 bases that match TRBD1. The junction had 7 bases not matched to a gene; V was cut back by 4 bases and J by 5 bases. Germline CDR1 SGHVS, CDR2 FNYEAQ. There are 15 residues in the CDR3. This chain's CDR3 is CASSSDRGQGETQYF. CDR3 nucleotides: TGTGCCAGCAGCTCCGACAGGGGGCAAGGGGAGACCCAGTACTTC.

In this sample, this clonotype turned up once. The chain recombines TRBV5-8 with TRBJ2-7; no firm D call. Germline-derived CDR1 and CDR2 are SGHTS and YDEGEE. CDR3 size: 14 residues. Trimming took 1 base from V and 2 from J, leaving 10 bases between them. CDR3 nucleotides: TGTGCCAGCAGCTTGCGGCCAAGAACCTACGAGCAGTACTTC. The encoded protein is CASSLRPRTYEQYF.

CDR3 region: CASSPGTGANEQFF. For the CDR3, the DNA is TGTGCCAGCAGCCCCGGGACAGGGGCCAATGAGCAGTTCTTC. The chain couples TRBV7-9 to TRBJ2-1; 10 positions match TRBD1. V lost 5 bases to trimming and J lost 6 bases; unmatched junction nucleotides: 4. Looked up from germline, CDR1 is SEHNR and CDR2 is FQNEAQ (reference sequence). The CDR3 totals 14 residues.

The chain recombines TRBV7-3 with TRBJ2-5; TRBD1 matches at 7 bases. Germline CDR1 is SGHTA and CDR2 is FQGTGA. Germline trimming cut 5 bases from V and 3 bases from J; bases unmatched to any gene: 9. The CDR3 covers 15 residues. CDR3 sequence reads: CASSAHRGPKETQYF. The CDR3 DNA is TGTGCCAGCAGCGCTCACAGGGGCCCTAAAGAGACCCAGTACTTC.

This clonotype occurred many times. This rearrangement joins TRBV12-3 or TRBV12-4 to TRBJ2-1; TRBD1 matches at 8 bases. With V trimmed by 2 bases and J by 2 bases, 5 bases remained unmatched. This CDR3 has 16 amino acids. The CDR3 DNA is TGTGCCAGCAGTTTATTCTCGGGACAGGCCTACAATGAGCAGTTCTTC. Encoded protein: CASSLFSGQAYNEQFF.

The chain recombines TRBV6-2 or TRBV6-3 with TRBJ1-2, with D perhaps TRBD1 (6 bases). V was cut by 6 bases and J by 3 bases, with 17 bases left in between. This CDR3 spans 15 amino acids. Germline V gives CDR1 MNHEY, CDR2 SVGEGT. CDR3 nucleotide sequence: TGTGCCAGCAGCGAGCCCCACAGGGTGGACTATGGCTACACCTTC. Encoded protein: CASSEPHRVDYGYTF.

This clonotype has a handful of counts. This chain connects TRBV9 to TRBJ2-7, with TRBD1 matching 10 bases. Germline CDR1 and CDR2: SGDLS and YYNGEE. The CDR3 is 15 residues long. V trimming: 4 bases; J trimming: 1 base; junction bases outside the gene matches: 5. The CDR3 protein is CASSPGQGWSYEQYF. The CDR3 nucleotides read TGTGCCAGCAGCCCGGGACAGGGGTGGTCCTACGAGCAGTACTTC.

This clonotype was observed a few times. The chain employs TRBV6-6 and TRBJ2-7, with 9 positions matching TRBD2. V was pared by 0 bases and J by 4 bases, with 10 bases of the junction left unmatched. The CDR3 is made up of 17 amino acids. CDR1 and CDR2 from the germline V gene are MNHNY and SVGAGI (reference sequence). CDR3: CASSYSRLAGIAYEQYF. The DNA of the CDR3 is TGTGCCAGCAGTTACTCTCGCCTAGCGGGAATCGCGTACGAGCAGTACTTC.

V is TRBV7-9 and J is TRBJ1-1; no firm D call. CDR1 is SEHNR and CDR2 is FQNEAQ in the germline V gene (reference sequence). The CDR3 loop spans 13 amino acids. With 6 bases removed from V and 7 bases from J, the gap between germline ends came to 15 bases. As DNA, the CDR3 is TGTGCCAGCAGTTCGGAGGGCTTCCTTGAAGCTTTCTTT. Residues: CASSSEGFLEAFF. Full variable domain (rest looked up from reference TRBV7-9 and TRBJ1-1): DTGVSQNPRHKITKRGQNVTFRCDPISEHNRLYWYRQTLGQGPEFLTYFQNEAQLEKSRLLSDRFSAERPKGSFSTLEIQRTEQGDSAMYLCASSSEGFLEAFFGQGTRLTVV.

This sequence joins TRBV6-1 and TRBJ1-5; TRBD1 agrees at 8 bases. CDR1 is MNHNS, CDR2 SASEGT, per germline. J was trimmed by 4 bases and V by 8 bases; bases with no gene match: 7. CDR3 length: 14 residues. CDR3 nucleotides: TGTGCCAGCGGGCCACGACAGGGGAATCAGCCCCAGCATTTT. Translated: CASGPRQGNQPQHF.

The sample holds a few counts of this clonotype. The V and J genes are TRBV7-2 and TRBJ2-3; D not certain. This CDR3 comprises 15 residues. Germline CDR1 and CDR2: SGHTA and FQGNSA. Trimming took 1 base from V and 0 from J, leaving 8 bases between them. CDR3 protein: CASSLDPTSTDTQYF. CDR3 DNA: TGTGCCAGCAGCTTAGACCCCACAAGCACAGATACGCAGTATTTT. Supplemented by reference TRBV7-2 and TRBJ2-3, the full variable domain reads GAGVSQSPSNKVTEKGKDVELRCDPISGHTALYWYRQSLGQGLEFLIYFQGNSAPDKSGLPSDRFSAERTGGSVSTLTIQRTQQEDSAVYLCASSLDPTSTDTQYFGPGTRLTVL.